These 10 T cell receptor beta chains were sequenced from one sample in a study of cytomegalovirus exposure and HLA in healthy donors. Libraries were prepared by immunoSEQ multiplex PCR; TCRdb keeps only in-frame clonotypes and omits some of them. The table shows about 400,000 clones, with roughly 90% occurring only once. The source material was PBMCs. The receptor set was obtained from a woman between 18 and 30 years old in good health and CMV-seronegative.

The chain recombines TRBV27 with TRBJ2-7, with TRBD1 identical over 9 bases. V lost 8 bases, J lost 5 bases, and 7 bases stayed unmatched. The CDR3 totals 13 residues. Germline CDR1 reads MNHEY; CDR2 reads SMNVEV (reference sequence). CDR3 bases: TGTGCCAGCGGAACAGGGGGCGGGCACGAGCAGTACTTC. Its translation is CASGTGGGHEQYF.

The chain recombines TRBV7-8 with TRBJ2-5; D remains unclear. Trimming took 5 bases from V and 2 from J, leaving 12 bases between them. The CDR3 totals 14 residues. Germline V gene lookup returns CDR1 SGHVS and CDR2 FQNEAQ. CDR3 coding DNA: TGTGCCAGCAGCACCCCCTTTCGGCAAGAGACCCAGTACTTC. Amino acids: CASSTPFRQETQYF.

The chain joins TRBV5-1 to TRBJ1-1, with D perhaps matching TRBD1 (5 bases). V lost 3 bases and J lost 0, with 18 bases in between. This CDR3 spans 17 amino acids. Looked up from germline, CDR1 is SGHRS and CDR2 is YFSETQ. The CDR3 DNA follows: TGCGCCAGCAGCTCGGCCTTATCGACAGTGATGAACACTGAAGCTTTCTTT. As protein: CASSSALSTVMNTEAFF.

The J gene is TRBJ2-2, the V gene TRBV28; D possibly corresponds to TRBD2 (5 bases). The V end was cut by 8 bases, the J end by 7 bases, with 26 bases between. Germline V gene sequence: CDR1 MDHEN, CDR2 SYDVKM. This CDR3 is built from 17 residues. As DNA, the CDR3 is TGTGCCAGCGGTCAACCAGGCGGGTCTAGGGTCAACGGGGAGCTGTTTTTT. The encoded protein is CASGQPGGSRVNGELFF.

The CDR3 loop reads CASSLAGNGGTEAFF. The CDR3 region has the DNA TGTGCCAGCAGCTTAGCAGGGAACGGTGGCACTGAAGCTTTCTTT. This chain links TRBV7-3 with TRBJ1-1; a weak D match, TRBD1 (5 bases). CDR3 length equals 15 residues. V was pared by 2 bases and J by 4 bases, with 14 bases between. Germline V gives CDR1 SGHTA, CDR2 FQGTGA.

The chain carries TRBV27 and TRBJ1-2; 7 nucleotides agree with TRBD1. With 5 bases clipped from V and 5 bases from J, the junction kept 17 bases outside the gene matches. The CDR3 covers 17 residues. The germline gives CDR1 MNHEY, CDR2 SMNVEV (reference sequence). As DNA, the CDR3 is TGTGCCAGCAGTCGGACAGGCTTCTCCCCTTCCTCTTATGGCTACACCTTC. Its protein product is CASSRTGFSPSSYGYTF.

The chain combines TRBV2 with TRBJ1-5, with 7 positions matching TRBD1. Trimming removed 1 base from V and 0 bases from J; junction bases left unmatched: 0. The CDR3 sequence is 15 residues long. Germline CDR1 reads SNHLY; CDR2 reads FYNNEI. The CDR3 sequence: CASSEEGASNQPQHF. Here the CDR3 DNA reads TGTGCCAGCAGTGAAGAGGGGGCTAGCAATCAGCCCCAGCATTTT.

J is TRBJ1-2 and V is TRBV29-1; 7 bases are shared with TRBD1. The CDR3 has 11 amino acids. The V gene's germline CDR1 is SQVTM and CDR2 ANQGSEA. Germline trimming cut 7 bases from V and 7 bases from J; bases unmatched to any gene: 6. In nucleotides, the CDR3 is TGCAGCGCCCGGACAGGCCTTGGCTACACCTTC. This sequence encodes CSARTGLGYTF.

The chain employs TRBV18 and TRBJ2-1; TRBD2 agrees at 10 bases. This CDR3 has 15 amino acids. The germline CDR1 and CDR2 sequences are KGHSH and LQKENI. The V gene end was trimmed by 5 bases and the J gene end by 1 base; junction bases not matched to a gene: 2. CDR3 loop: CASSWTSGSYNEQFF. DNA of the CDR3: TGTGCCAGCTCATGGACTAGCGGATCCTACAATGAGCAGTTCTTC.

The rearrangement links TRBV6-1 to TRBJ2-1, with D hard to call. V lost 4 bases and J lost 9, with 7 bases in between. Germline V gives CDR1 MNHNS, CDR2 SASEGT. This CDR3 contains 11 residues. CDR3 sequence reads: CASSATIEQFF. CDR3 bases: TGTGCCAGCAGTGCCACTATTGAGCAGTTCTTC.